Sequencing of this TCR beta chain was carried out in a study of OX40 agonist ivuxolimab in advanced cancers. Background on the study: With a range of about 20 to 79, age averaged approximately 54 years, and around 80% were male. Previous treatment with anti-PD-1, anti-PD-L1 or anti-CTLA-4 therapy was allowed; 40% had received some. Study-wide results and limits: Both CD4+ and CD8+ T cell populations in blood had undergone clonal expansion by week 6 at 0.1 to 3.0 mg/kg.

At baseline, cycle 4 day 1, and cycle 7 day 1, blood was sampled. Repertoires were generated with immunoSEQ multiplex PCR, while TCRdb's copy carries only in-frame clones and drops some. Of some 60,000 clones listed, 75% to 90% were seen once; the top ten hold around 15%. This clone was seen a single time. Its antigen is unidentified. V was pared by 6 bases and J by 2 bases, with 6 bases of the junction left unmatched. The CDR3 length is 14 residues. Germline V CDR1 and CDR2: KGHSH, LQKENI. V and J are TRBV18 and TRBJ2-5, with TRBD1 matching 7 bases. The material was CD4+ or CD8+ T cells sorted from blood, obtained in a trial of the OX40 agonist ivuxolimab. This receptor was taken from an adult with an advanced solid tumor such as melanoma, head and neck, liver or kidney cancer. CDR3 region: CASSQGDRQETQYF. The DNA for the CDR3 is TGTGCCAGCTCCCAGGGGGACAGACAAGAGACCCAGTACTTC.